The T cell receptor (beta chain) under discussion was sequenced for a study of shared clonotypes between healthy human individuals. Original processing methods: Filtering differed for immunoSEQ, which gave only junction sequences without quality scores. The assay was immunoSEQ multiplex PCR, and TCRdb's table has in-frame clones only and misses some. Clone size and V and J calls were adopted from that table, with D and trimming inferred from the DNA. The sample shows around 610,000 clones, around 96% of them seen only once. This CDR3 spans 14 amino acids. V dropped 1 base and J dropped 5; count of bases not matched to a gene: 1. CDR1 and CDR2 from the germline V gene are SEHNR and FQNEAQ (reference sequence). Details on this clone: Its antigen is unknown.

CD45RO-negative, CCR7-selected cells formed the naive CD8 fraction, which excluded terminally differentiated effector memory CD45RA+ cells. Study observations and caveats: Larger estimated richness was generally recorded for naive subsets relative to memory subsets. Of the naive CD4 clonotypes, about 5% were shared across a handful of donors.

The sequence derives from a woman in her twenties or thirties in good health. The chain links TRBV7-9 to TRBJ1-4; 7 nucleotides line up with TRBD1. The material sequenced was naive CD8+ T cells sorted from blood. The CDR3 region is CASSLVQGNEKLFF. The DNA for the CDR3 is TGTGCCAGCAGCTTAGTACAGGGGAATGAAAAACTGTTTTTT.